The rows below give T cell receptor beta chains drawn from one sample of a study of cytomegalovirus exposure and HLA in healthy donors. TCRdb keeps only in-frame clones here, not all; method: immunoSEQ multiplex PCR. There are about 88,000 clones in the sample; roughly 70% occur only once, and approximately 15% lies in the top ten. Source material: PBMCs. The receptors stem from a woman aged 18-35 years in good health and CMV-seropositive. CDR3s include the opening cysteine and the closing phenylalanine or tryptophan.

J: TRBJ2-2
V: TRBV5-1
CDR3: CASSLRSGQGNTGELFF

J: TRBJ1-5
V: TRBV28
CDR3: CASRRDRARNQPQHF

J: TRBJ2-7
V: TRBV11-2
CDR3: CASSLRTSGVSYEQYF

J: TRBJ2-5
V: TRBV28
CDR3: CASRGTEETQYF

J: TRBJ1-5
V: TRBV9
CDR3: CASSVAGTANQPQHF

J: TRBJ1-2
V: TRBV4-3
CDR3: CASSQVPTSGRDYGYTF

J: TRBJ2-1
V: TRBV7-6
CDR3: CASSLAPSGRYNEQFF

J: TRBJ1-2
V: TRBV7-9
CDR3: CASSRIQDRGLYGYTF

J: TRBJ2-5
V: TRBV2
CDR3: CASKAGGETQYF

J: TRBJ2-2
V: TRBV7-8
CDR3: CASSLVEGLDPGELFF

J: TRBJ1-1
V: TRBV2
CDR3: CASRNRVDTEAFF

J: TRBJ2-1
V: TRBV6-5
CDR3: CASSYSRQGGEQFF

J: TRBJ2-1
V: TRBV15
CDR3: CATGIPSSGQFF

J: TRBJ1-2
V: TRBV19
CDR3: CASTPSSGYGYTF

J: TRBJ1-5
V: TRBV18
CDR3: CASSPELSTEPQHF

J: TRBJ2-3
V: TRBV6-4
CDR3: CASSPRGAENSTDTQYF

J: TRBJ1-1
V: TRBV11-1
CDR3: CASSPYGTGVEASF

J: -
V: TRBV11-3
CDR3: CASSFNRQSDEQYF

J: TRBJ2-1
V: TRBV5-6
CDR3: CASSSTTFASWNEQFF

J: TRBJ2-1
V: TRBV7-9
CDR3: CASSLRGLAGDNEQFF

J: -
V: TRBV29-1
CDR3: CSWAGLAGAEQYF

J: TRBJ2-7
V: TRBV30
CDR3: CAWSVGGPRQYF

J: TRBJ1-2
V: TRBV14
CDR3: CASSPGQVIANYGYTF

J: TRBJ1-5
V: TRBV7-7
CDR3: CASTPDGRGPLSNQPQHF

J: TRBJ1-5
V: TRBV19
CDR3: CASSRPSGGRGNQPQHF

J: TRBJ2-7
V: TRBV7-6
CDR3: CASSPVPGQTYEQYF

J: TRBJ2-7
V: TRBV11-3
CDR3: CASSLGGRQGSSYEQYF

J: TRBJ1-6
V: TRBV19
CDR3: CASSHAGANSPLHF

J: TRBJ1-5
V: TRBV19
CDR3: CASSIEAGGTNQPQHF

J: TRBJ2-7
V: TRBV28
CDR3: CASSLGGARGLYF

J: TRBJ1-5
V: TRBV7-9
CDR3: CASSLGEYQPQHF

J: TRBJ1-4
V: TRBV5-6
CDR3: CASSRGGRAEKLFF